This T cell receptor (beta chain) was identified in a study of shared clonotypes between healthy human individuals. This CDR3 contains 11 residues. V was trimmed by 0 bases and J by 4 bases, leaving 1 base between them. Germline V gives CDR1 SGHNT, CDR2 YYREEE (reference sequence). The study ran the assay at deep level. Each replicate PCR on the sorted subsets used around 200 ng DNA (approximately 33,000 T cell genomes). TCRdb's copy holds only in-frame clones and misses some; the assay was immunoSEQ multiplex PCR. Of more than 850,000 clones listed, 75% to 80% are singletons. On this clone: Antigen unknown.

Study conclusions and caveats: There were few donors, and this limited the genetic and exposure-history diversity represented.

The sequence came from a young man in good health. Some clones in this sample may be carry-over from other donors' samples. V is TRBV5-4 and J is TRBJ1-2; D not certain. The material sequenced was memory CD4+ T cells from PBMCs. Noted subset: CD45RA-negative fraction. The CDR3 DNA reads TGTGCCAGCAGCTTGGCCTATGGCTACACCTTC. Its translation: CASSLAYGYTF.